The sequence of this TCR beta chain was determined in a study of shared clonotypes between healthy human individuals. Whole-study findings and limits: Non-shared clonotypes had lower generation probabilities than those shared by all four donors. Clonotypes that were shared across a few donors made up approximately 5% of naive CD4 clonotypes.

A split of CD4+ cells into CD45RA+ naive and CD45RA-negative memory subsets was performed. Per the original data handling: ImmunoSEQ output lacked quality scores and full-length reads, limiting matched filtering. This table comes from immunoSEQ multiplex PCR, and its TCRdb copy is limited to in-frame clones, with some not included. That table gives V, J and clone size, and the DNA gave D and trimming. The table has about 1.5 million clones, around 98% seen once. With regard to this clone: Its antigen remains unknown.

The CDR3 totals 14 residues. CDR1 and CDR2 from the germline V gene are SGHDN and FVKESK. Trimming pared 3 bases from V and 6 bases from J, leaving 12 bases between. The clonotype originates from a man aged 30 to 45 in good health. The sample consisted of naive CD4+ T cells sorted from blood. Subset denoted: CD45RA+ positively selected. The rearrangement uses TRBV14 and TRBJ2-1, with a tentative D call TRBD2 (6 bases). The CDR3 spells CASSHPLASNEQFF. CDR3 sequence (DNA): TGTGCCAGCAGCCACCCGCTAGCGTCCAATGAGCAGTTCTTC.